This T cell receptor (beta chain) was profiled in a study of blood T cell repertoires in COVID-19 (dated by TCRdb to 2019 to 2021). In terms of the full investigation: Samples from collaborators originated in the United States, Italy and Spain and spanned both the acute and convalescent phases of COVID-19. The material from the prospective study consisted of cDNA or gDNA derived from T cells, B-cell-depleted T cells, or PBMCs. The dataset comprised deeply sampled blood TCRbeta repertoires from subjects exposed to, actively infected with, or recovered from COVID-19. The repertoires were released in a freely available public database intended as a resource for research on the immune response to SARS-CoV-2. Samples were obtained from the ongoing ImmuneRACE study (first 160 participants) and from some 1,200 subjects provided by 6 global collaborators. The sample metadata nearly always contained a de-identified subject ID, COVID-19 status, age in years and sex. HLA class I and class II types, where available, came from metadata supplied by the sample provider rather than from assay-based typing.

Measured from the cysteine to the phenylalanine, the CDR3 is 15 residues long. The DNA shown is the 45-base CDR3, in frame from base 1. Unmatched junction bases come to 8, with V trimmed by 5 bases and J by 4 bases. CDR1 SEHNR and CDR2 FQNEAQ were looked up in the germline V gene (reference sequence). Overall study results and their limits: The quantity of clinical and demographic metadata differed by source and by participant and was supplied without curation.

Concerning this clone: Its antigen is currently not known. No quality values exist for individual bases; no much larger clone is one base distant.

The immunoSEQ Assay, a bias-controlled multiplex PCR, was used to amplify TCRbeta CDR3 regions from genomic DNA. In the authors' own workflow: The number of nucleated cells in each sample was estimated by amplification of reference gene primers within the assay. To quantify the absolute abundance of each unique TCRbeta CDR3 rearrangement, sequence reads were collapsed and filtered. For each sample, productive Simpson clonality was calculated as the square root of Simpson's diversity index across productive rearrangements. TCRdb carries this immuneACCESS record with in-frame sequences only. Its versions omit some clonotypes, under half of them owing to an unresolved V gene in the studies checked, with the rest unexplained. V and J calls and clone size come straight from that table; D and trimming were deduced from the DNA. The table for this sample lists approximately 220,000 clones; about four fifths of them were counted only once. 6.8% of the sample comes from the top ten.

Participants in the prospective study were enrolled through a virtual design, were aged roughly 18 to 100 years, and lived in about two dozen United States geographic areas. Cohort assignment in the prospective study relied on participant-reported clinical history from a screening survey and a study questionnaire. Recovered participants in ImmuneRACE Cohort 3 were defined as having two consecutive negative NP/OP PCR tests, clearance from a healthcare professional, or resolution of symptoms. Mobile phlebotomists in the prospective study collected whole blood, serum and a nasopharyngeal or oropharyngeal swab from every participant. Additional blood draws and questionnaires over an approximately two-month period could optionally be provided by prospective study participants. Prospective study blood samples were shipped either frozen or at room temperature before DNA extraction.

The receptor comes from a woman in her 40s who had recovered from COVID-19. Sequenced: PBMCs or T cells enriched from blood (not recorded which). The receptor chain draws on TRBV7-9 and TRBJ2-3, with TRBD2 matching 8 junction bases. For the CDR3, the sequence is CASSQISGSPDTQYF. The base sequence is TGTGCCAGCAGCCAGATAAGCGGGAGTCCAGATACGCAGTATTTT.